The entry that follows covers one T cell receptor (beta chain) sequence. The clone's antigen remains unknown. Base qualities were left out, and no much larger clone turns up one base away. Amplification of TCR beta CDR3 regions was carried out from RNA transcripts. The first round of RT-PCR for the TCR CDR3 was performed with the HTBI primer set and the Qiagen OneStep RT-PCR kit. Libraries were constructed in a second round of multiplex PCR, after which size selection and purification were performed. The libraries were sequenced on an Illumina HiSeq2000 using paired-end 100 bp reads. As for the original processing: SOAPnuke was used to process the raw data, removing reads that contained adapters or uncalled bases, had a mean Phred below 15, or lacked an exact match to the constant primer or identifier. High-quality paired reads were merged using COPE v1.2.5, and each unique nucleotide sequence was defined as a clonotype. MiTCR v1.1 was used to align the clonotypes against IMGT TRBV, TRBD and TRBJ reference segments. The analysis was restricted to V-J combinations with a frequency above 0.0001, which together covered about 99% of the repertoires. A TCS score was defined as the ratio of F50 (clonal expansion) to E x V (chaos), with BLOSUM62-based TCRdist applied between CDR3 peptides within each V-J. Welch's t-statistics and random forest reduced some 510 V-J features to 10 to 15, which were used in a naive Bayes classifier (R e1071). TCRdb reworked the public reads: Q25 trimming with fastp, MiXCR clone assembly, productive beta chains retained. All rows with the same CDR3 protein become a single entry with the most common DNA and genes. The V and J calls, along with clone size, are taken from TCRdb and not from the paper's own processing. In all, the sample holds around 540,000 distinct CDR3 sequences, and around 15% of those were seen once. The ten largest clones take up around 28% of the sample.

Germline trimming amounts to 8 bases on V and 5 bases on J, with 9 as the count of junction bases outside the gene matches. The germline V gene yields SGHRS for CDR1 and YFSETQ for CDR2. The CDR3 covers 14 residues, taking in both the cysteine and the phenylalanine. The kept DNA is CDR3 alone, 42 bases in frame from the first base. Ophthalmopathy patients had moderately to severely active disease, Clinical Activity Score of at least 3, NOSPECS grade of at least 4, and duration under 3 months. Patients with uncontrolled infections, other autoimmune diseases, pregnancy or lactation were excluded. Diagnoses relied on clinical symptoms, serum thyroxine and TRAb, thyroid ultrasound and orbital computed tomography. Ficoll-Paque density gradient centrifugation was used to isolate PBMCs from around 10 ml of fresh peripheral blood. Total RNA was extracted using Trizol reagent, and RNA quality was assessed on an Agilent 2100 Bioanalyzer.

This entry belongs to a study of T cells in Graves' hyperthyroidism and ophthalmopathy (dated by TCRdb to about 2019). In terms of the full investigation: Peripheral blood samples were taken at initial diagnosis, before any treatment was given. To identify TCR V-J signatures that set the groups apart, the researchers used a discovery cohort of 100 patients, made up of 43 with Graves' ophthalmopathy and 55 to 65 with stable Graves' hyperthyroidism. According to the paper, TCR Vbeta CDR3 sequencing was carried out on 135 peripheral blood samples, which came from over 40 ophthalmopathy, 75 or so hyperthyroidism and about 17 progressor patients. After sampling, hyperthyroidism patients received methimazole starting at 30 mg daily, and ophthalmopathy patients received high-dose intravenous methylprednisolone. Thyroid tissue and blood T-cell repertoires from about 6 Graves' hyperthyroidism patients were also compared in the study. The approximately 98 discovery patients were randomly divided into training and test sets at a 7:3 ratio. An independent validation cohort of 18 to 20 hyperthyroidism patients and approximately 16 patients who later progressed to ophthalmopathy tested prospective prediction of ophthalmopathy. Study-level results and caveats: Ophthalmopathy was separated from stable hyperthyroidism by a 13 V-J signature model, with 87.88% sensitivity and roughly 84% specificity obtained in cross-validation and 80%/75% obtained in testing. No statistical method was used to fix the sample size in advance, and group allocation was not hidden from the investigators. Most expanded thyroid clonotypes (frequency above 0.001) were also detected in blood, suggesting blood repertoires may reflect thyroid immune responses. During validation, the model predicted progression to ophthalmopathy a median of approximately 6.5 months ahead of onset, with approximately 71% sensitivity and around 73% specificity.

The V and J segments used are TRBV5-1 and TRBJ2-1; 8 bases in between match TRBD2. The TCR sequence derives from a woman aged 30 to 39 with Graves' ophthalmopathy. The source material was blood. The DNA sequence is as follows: TGCGCCAGTACCGGGACTAGACAGAACAATGAGCAGTTCTTC. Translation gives CASTGTRQNNEQFF.